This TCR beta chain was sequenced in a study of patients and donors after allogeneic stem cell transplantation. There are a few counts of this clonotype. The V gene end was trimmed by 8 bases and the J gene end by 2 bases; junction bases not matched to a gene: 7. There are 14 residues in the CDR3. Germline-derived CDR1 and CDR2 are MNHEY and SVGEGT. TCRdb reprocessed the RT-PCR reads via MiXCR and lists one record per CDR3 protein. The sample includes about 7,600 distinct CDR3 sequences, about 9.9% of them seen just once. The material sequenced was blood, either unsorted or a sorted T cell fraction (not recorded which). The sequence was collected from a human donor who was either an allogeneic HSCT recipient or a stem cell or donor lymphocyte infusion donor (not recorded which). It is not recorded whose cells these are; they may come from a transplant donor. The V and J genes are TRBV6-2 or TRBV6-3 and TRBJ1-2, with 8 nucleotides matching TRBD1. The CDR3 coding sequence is TGTGCCAGCCGACCGACAGGGGCCAACTATGGCTACACCTTC. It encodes CASRPTGANYGYTF.